This T cell receptor (beta chain) was captured in a study of blood T cell repertoires in COVID-19 (dated by TCRdb to 2018 to 2020). At the level of the whole study: Samples covering the acute and convalescent phases of COVID-19 were provided by collaborators in the United States, Italy and Spain. The prospective study material was composed of cDNA or gDNA derived from T cells, B-cell-depleted T cells, or PBMCs. Subjects who had been exposed to COVID-19, were actively infected with it, or had recovered from it provided the deeply sampled blood TCRbeta repertoires that made up the dataset. The repertoires were released in a freely available public database meant as a resource for research on the immune response to SARS-CoV-2. The samples were drawn from the first 160 participants of the ongoing ImmuneRACE study and from about 1,200 subjects provided by 6 global collaborators. The sample metadata nearly always contained a de-identified subject ID, COVID-19 status, age in years and sex. HLA class I and class II types, where available, came from metadata supplied by the sample provider rather than from assay-based typing.

Trimming leaves V shorter by 8 bases and J shorter by 2 bases, with the junction holding 10 bases beyond the gene matches. The CDR3 starts with the cysteine, ends with the phenylalanine, and has 14 residues. CDR3 DNA is the only sequence kept; it has 42 bases, read in frame from the first base. The germline V gene (reference sequence) supplies CDR1 GTSNPN and CDR2 SVGIG. TCRbeta CDR3 regions were amplified from genomic DNA using the immunoSEQ Assay, a bias-controlled multiplex PCR. Processing in the source paper ran as follows. The number of nucleated cells in each sample was estimated by amplification of reference gene primers within the assay. To quantify the absolute abundance of each unique TCRbeta CDR3 rearrangement, sequence reads were collapsed and filtered. Productive Simpson clonality was computed per sample as the square root of Simpson's diversity index over productive rearrangements. TCRdb took over this immuneACCESS table, retaining in-frame rearrangements with V and J assigned. Such tables are incomplete; in checked studies, under half of the missing clones stem from an unresolved V gene, and the remainder is unexplained. V and J calls and clone size are given by that table; D and trimming were obtained from the DNA. Recorded for this sample are about 64,000 clones; under 90% of them occurred a single time. The ten largest account for around 3.5% of the sample.

Whole blood was collected in K2EDTA tubes by collaborating institutions according to the institutions' own protocols. For TCRbeta analysis, collaborators shipped samples in one of three forms: frozen whole blood, isolated PBMCs, or DNA extracted from either of those sample types. Worth noting for this clone: What antigen it recognizes has not been identified. No much larger clonotype is one base removed from it; base qualities were not supplied.

Study-wide conclusions, independent of this receptor: Clinical and demographic metadata were provided uncurated, with the amount varying by source and participant.

Sequencing input: peripheral blood. This clonotype was obtained from a man aged 50-60 years with active COVID-19. The chain is made from TRBV30 and TRBJ2-3; 7 bases in the junction line up with TRBD2. CDR3 reads: CARPASGSTDTQYF. The sequence in DNA is TGTGCCCGCCCCGCTAGCGGTTCCACAGATACGCAGTATTTT.